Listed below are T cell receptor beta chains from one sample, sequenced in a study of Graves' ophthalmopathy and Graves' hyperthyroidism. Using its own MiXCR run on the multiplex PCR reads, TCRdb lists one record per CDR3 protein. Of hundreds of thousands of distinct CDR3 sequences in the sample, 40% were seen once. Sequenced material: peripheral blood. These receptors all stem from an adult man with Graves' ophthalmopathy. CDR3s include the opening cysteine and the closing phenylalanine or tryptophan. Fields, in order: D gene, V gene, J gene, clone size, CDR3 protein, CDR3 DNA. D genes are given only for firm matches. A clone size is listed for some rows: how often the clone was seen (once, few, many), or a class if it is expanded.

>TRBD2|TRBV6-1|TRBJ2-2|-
CASSRTSGSRTGELFF
TGTGCCAGCAGCAGGACTAGCGGGAGTCGCACCGGGGAGCTGTTTTTT
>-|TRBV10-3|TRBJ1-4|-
CAISEGDREKLFF
TGTGCCATCAGTGAGGGTGACCGGGAAAAACTGTTTTTT
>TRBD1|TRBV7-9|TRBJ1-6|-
CASSPTGDYGSPLHF
TGTGCCAGCAGCCCCACAGGGGACTATGGTTCACCCCTCCACTTT
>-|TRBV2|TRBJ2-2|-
CASSENSSGELFF
TGTGCCAGCAGTGAAAACTCTTCCGGGGAGCTGTTTTTT
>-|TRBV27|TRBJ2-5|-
CASSRTFQETQYF
TGTGCCAGCAGTCGTACATTCCAAGAGACCCAGTACTTC
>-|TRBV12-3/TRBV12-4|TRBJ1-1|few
CASSLVYRRNTEAFF
TGTGCCAGCAGTTTAGTTTACAGGAGGAACACTGAAGCTTTCTTT
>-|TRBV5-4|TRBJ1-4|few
CASSVGALNEKLFF
TGTGCCAGCAGTGTCGGAGCTTTAAATGAAAAACTGTTTTTT
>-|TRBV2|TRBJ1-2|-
CASSRRDRRANYGYTF
TGTGCCAGCAGTCGACGGGACCGTCGAGCTAACTATGGCTACACCTTC
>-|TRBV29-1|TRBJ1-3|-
CSVEDKRYGYTLYF
TGCAGCGTTGAGGACAAGCGCTATGGCTACACCTTATATTTT
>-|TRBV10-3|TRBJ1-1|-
CAISPGTGTEAFF
TGTGCCATCAGTCCAGGAACGGGCACTGAAGCTTTCTTT
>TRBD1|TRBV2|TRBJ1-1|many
CASSSRTGRNTEAFF
TGTGCCAGCAGTTCAAGGACAGGCCGGAACACTGAAGCTTTCTTT
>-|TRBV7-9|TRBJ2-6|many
CASSLPGAGANVLTF
TGTGCCAGCAGCCTCCCCGGGGCTGGGGCCAACGTCCTGACTTTC
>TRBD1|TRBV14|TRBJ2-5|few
CASSQGTGEYQETQYF
TGTGCCAGCAGCCAAGGGACAGGCGAGTACCAAGAGACCCAGTACTTC
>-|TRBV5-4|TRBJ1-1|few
CASSQGQQFSNTEAFF
TGCGCCAGCAGCCAAGGACAGCAATTCTCGAACACTGAAGCTTTCTTT
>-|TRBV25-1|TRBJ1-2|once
CASGAHGYTF
TGTGCCAGTGGGGCGCACGGCTACACCTTC
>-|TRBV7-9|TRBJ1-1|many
CASSLREGTEAFF
TGCGCCAGCAGCTTGAGGGAGGGAACTGAAGCTTTCTTT
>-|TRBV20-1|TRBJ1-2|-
CSARPQGLYGYTF
TGCAGTGCTAGACCTCAGGGACTTTATGGCTACACCTTC
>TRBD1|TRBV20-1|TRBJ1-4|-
CSAWTGVEDEKLFF
TGCAGTGCTTGGACAGGGGTTGAGGATGAAAAACTGTTTTTT
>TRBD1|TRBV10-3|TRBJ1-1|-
CATAGTGSMTEAFF
TGTGCCACGGCCGGGACAGGAAGCATGACTGAAGCTTTCTTT
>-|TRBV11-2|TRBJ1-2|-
CASSLGVGGYGYTF
TGTGCCAGCAGCTTGGGGGTTGGCGGTTATGGCTACACCTTC
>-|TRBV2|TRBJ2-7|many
CASSLDSTYEQYF
TGTGCCAGCAGTCTGGACAGCACCTACGAGCAGTACTTC
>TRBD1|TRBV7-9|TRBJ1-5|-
CASSRGAGQVDFQPQHF
TGTGCCAGCAGTCGAGGGGCAGGACAGGTGGATTTTCAGCCCCAGCATTTT
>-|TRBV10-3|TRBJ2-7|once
CASSYSKDTSYEQYF
TGTGCCAGCAGTTATTCTAAGGACACATCCTACGAGCAGTACTTC
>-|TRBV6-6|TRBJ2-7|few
CASSSRRQLWEQYF
TGTGCCAGCAGTTCGAGACGACAGTTATGGGAGCAGTACTTC
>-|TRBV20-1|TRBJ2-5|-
CSTGPSQVQETQYF
TGCAGTACGGGCCCTTCGCAGGTCCAAGAGACCCAGTACTTC
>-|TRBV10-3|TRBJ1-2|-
CASSRTALNYGYTF
TGTGCCAGCAGCAGGACAGCCCTTAACTATGGCTACACCTTC
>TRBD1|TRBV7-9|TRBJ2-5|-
CASSLRQGVETQYF
TGTGCCAGCAGCTTAAGACAGGGGGTGGAGACCCAGTACTTC
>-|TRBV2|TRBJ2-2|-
CASSPVLTRSRTGELFF
TGTGCCAGCAGTCCTGTATTGACACGAAGCAGGACCGGGGAGCTGTTTTTT
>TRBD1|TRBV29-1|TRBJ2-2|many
CSVRQGPTNTGELFF
TGCAGCGTCCGACAGGGGCCAACGAACACCGGGGAGCTGTTTTTT
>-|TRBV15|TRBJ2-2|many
CATSRRANTGELFF
TGTGCCACCAGCAGACGGGCGAACACCGGGGAGCTGTTTTTT
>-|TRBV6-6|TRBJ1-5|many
CASSKALQPQHF
TGTGCCAGCAGTAAAGCATTGCAGCCCCAGCATTTT
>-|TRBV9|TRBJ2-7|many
CASSVGGRYSYEQYF
TGTGCCAGCAGCGTAGGCGGACGTTACTCCTACGAGCAGTACTTC
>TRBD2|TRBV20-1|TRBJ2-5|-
CSALGTSGRKETQYF
TGCAGTGCCCTCGGGACTAGCGGGAGAAAAGAGACCCAGTACTTC
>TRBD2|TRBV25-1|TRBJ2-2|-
CASSKGLAGPASTGELFF
TGTGCCAGCAGTAAGGGACTAGCGGGACCCGCGAGCACCGGGGAGCTGTTTTTT
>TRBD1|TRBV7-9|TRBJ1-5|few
CASSLGPGQEDQPQHF
TGTGCCAGCAGCCTTGGACCGGGACAGGAGGATCAGCCCCAGCATTTT
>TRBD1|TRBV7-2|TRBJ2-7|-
CASSNTGTGVPEQYF
TGTGCCAGCAGTAATACCGGGACAGGGGTTCCCGAGCAGTACTTC
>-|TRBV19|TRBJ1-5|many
CASSIGQGNQPQHF
TGTGCCAGTAGTATAGGGCAGGGGAATCAGCCCCAGCATTTT
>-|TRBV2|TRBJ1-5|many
CASREQPQHF
TGTGCCAGCAGGGAGCAGCCCCAGCATTTT
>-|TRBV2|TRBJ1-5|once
CASSDLGGRSNQPQHF
TGTGCCAGCAGTGATCTGGGGGGTAGGAGCAATCAGCCCCAGCATTTT
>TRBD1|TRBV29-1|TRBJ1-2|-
CSVQQGALGYTF
TGCAGCGTGCAACAGGGGGCGCTTGGCTACACCTTC
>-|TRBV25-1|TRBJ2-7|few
CASRGEKQYF
TGTGCCAGCAGGGGGGAAAAGCAGTACTTC
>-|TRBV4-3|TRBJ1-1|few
CASSQKAAGNTEAFF
TGCGCCAGCAGCCAAAAAGCAGCGGGGAACACTGAAGCTTTCTTT
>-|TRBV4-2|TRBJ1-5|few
CASSQDEGKSNQPQHF
TGTGCCAGCAGCCAAGATGAAGGGAAAAGCAATCAGCCCCAGCATTTT
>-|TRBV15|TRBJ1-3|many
CATSRGQFSGNTIYF
TGTGCCACCAGCAGAGGACAGTTTTCTGGAAACACCATATATTTT
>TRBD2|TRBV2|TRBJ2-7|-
CASSGPGRAF
TGTGCCAGTTCCGGGCCAGGGAGGGCCTTC
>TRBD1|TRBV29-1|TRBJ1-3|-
CSVEDRGTQETIYF
TGCAGCGTTGAAGACAGGGGGACTCAAGAGACCATATATTTT
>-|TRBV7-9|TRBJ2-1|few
CASSLNVYAGAGNEQFF
TGTGCCAGCAGCCTAAATGTGTATGCGGGGGCTGGGAATGAGCAGTTCTTC
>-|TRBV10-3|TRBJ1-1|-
CASMNTRGTEAFF
TGTGCCAGCATGAACACGAGGGGCACTGAAGCTTTCTTT
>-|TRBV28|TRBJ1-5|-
CASSYSAGSPQHF
TGTGCCAGCAGTTACAGTGCCGGGTCGCCCCAGCATTTT
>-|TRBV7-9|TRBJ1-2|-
CASSLTEVDYGYTF
TGTGCCAGCAGCTTAACAGAGGTTGACTATGGCTACACCTTC
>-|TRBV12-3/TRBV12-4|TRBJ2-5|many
CASSSGGFETQYF
TGTGCCAGCAGTAGTGGAGGCTTCGAGACCCAGTACTTC
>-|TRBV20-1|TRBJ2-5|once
CSAREGQAYSNQPQYF
TGCAGTGCTAGAGAAGGGCAGGCATATAGCAATCAGCCCCAGTACTTC
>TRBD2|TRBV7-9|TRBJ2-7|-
CASRTSGVSYEQYF
TGTGCCAGCAGGACTAGCGGGGTTTCCTACGAGCAGTACTTC
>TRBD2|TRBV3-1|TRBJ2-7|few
CASSQSGTSYEQYF
TGTGCCAGCAGCCAGAGCGGGACCTCCTACGAGCAGTACTTC
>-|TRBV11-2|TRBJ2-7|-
CASSLRHYEQYF
TGTGCCAGCAGCTTAAGGCACTACGAGCAGTACTTC
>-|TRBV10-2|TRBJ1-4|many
CASRLTGANEKLFF
TGCGCCAGCAGATTGACAGGAGCTAATGAAAAACTGTTTTTT